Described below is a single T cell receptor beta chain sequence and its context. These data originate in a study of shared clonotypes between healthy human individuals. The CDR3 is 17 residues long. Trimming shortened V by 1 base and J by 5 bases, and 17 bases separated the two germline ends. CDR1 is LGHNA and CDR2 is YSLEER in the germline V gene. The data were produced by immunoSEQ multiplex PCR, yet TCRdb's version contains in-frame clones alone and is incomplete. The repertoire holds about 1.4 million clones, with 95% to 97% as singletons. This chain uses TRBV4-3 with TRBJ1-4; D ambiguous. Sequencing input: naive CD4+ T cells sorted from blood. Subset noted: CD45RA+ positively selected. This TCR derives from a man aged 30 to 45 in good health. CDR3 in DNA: TGCGCCAGCAGCCAAGGGATACGGACGGAAGGGAATGAAAAACTGTTTTTT. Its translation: CASSQGIRTEGNEKLFF.